The 6 T cell receptor beta chains reported below all come from one sample, sequenced in a study of human thymus T cells. Corrective cardiac operations yielded the resected thymus tissue. The data were produced by immunoSEQ multiplex PCR, yet TCRdb's version contains in-frame clones alone and is incomplete. The table shows roughly 130,000 clones, with around 94% occurring only once. Sequenced input: thymus tissue. These receptors all come from a boy less than two years old with a congenital heart defect but otherwise immunologically healthy.

V is TRBV27 and J is TRBJ1-1; D may be TRBD1 (6 bases). The CDR3 is made up of 17 amino acids. V shed 5 bases and J shed 2 bases, with 21 bases lying between them. Germline V gene data show CDR1 as MNHEY and CDR2 as SMNVEV (reference sequence). The CDR3: CASSPLPSTGTNTEAFF. The CDR3 nucleotides are TGTGCCAGCAGTCCGCTCCCGTCGACAGGCACAAACACTGAAGCTTTCTTT.

J is TRBJ2-5 and V is TRBV6-1, with 9 bases fitting TRBD1. Germline V gene data show CDR1 as MNHNS and CDR2 as SASEGT. There are 14 residues in the CDR3. The trim removed 6 bases at V and 2 bases at J, leaving 4 bases unmatched. CDR3 DNA sequence: TGTGCCAGCAGCCCGGGACAGGGACAAGAGACCCAGTACTTC. It encodes CASSPGQGQETQYF.

In DNA form, the CDR3 reads TGTGCCAGCTCACCCCGGACTAGCGGGGGGGAGTACGAGCAGTACTTC. Translating gives CASSPRTSGGEYEQYF. The rearrangement links TRBV18 to TRBJ2-7; 15 positions agree with TRBD2. CDR1 and CDR2 from the germline V gene are KGHSH and LQKENI. The CDR3 covers 16 residues. V trimming: 3 bases; J trimming: 4 bases; junction bases outside the gene matches: 4.

This chain joins TRBV5-1 and TRBJ2-3, with 7 bases aligning to TRBD1. Trimming at V came to 4 bases and at J to 0 bases, leaving 2 bases not matched to a gene. Germline CDR1 reads SGHRS; CDR2 reads YFSETQ. The CDR3 has 14 residues. The CDR3 is CASSRGQSTDTQYF. The CDR3 nucleotides read TGCGCCAGCAGCCGGGGACAGAGCACAGATACGCAGTATTTT.

The CDR3 spells CASSGTGEGAPNYGYTF. The CDR3 DNA sequence: TGTGCCAGCAGTGGCACCGGGGAGGGGGCCCCCAACTATGGCTACACCTTC. The gene calls are TRBV6-1 and TRBJ1-2, with 7 nucleotides matching TRBD1. Germline V gene data show CDR1 as MNHNS and CDR2 as SASEGT. The CDR3 has 17 amino acids. Trimming took 4 bases from V and 2 from J; bases not matched to a gene: 13.

The J gene is TRBJ1-5, the V gene TRBV7-2; 7 positions match TRBD1. CDR3 size: 16 residues. Germline-derived CDR1 and CDR2 are SGHTA and FQGNSA. With 2 bases clipped from V and 2 bases from J, the junction kept 6 bases outside the gene matches. The CDR3 DNA reads TGTGCCAGCAGCTTATTAGGGGGCGCGGGCAATCAGCCCCAGCATTTT. This sequence encodes CASSLLGGAGNQPQHF.